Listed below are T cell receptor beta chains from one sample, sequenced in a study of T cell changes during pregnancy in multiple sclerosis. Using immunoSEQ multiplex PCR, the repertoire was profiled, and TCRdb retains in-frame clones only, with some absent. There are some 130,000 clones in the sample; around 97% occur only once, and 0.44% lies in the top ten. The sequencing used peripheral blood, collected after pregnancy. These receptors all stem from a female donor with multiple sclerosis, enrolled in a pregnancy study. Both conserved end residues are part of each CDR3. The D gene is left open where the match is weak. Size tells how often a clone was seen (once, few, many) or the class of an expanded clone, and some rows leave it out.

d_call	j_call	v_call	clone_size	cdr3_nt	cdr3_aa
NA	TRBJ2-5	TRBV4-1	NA	TGCGCCAGCAGCCAAGATCTGGGCCCCAGGACCCAGTACTTC	CASSQDLGPRTQYF
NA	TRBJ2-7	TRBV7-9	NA	TGTGCCAGCAGCTTATCAGAGACAATGGTCTCCTACGAGCAGTACTTC	CASSLSETMVSYEQYF
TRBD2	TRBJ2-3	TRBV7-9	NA	TGTGCCAGCAGCCCTAGGACTAGCGGACGGTCCGCAGATACGCAGTATTTT	CASSPRTSGRSADTQYF
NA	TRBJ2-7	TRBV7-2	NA	TGTGCCAGCAGCTTAGTAGGATCAGGGGTCAGGTACGAGCAGTACTTC	CASSLVGSGVRYEQYF
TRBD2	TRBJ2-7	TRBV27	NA	TGTGCCAGCAATACCGGGACTAGCGGGAGCTCCTACGAGCAGTACTTC	CASNTGTSGSSYEQYF
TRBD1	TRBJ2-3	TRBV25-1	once	TGTGCCAGCAGTGAACCCTTGACAGGGCTGACCACAGATACGCAGTATTTT	CASSEPLTGLTTDTQYF
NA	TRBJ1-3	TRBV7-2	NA	TGTGCCAGCAGCTTAGGGCAGACAGGAAACACCATATATTTT	CASSLGQTGNTIYF
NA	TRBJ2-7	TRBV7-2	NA	TGTGCCAGCAGCTTAGCAGGGGGCGAGCAGTACTTC	CASSLAGGEQYF
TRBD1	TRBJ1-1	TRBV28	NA	TGTGCCAGCATGGCAGGGGGGAAAAATGAGAACACTGAAGCTTTCTTT	CASMAGGKNENTEAFF
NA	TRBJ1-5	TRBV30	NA	TGTGCCTGGAGTTTGGGCGTAGATCAGCCCCAGCATTTT	CAWSLGVDQPQHF
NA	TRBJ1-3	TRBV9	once	TGTGCCAGCAGCGGGGATCGAGGGAACTCTGGAAACACCATATATTTT	CASSGDRGNSGNTIYF
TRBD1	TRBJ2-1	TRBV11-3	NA	TGTGCCAGCAGCTTAGACGGGACAGGGACCTACAATGAGCAGTTCTTC	CASSLDGTGTYNEQFF
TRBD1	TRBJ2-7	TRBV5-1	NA	TGCGCCAGCAGGCGTGGACAGGGTAGGGACGAGCAGTACTTC	CASRRGQGRDEQYF
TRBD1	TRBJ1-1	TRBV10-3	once	TGTGCCATCAGGAGGACAGGGAACTTGAACACTGAAGCTTTCTTT	CAIRRTGNLNTEAFF
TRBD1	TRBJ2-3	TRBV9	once	TGTGCCAGCAGCGTCAGGACAGGGCGCACAGATACGCAGTATTTT	CASSVRTGRTDTQYF
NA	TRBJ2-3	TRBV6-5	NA	TGTGCCAGCAGTTACGGGATGGGCGCGGGGTCGCAGTATTTT	CASSYGMGAGSQYF
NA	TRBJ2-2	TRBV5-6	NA	TGTGCCAGCAGCACTCCAATAGGACTGGGAGGTGCAATGGGCGGGGAGCTGTTTTTT	CASSTPIGLGGAMGGELFF
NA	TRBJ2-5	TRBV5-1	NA	TGCGCCAGCAGCTTGTATACCGGCAGAGGGATTGAGACCCAGTACTTC	CASSLYTGRGIETQYF
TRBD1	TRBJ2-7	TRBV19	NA	TGTGCCAGTAGCGGGACAGCACTATCCTACGAGCAGTACTTC	CASSGTALSYEQYF
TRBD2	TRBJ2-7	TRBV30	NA	TGTGCCTGGAGCCTGGGACTAGCGTACGAGCAGTACTTC	CAWSLGLAYEQYF
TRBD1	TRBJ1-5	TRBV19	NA	TGTGCCAGTAGTATACCCCTAACAGGGGGCAATCAGCCCCAGCATTTT	CASSIPLTGGNQPQHF
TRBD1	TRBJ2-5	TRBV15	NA	TGTGCCACCAGCAGGGACAGGGGTCAAGAGACCCAGTACTTC	CATSRDRGQETQYF
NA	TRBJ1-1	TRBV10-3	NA	TGTGCCATCAGTGATTACAGGGATGTCACTGAAGCTTTCTTT	CAISDYRDVTEAFF
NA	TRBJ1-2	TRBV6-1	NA	TGTGCCAGCTGTCCCAGTTCCACGATCTACACCTTC	CASCPSSTIYTF
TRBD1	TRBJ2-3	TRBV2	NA	TGTGCCAGCAGAAGACAGGGGGCGGCAGATACGCAGTATTTT	CASRRQGAADTQYF
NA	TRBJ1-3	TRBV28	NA	TGTGCCAGCACTTACAGGGAAAACTCTGGAAACACCATATATTTT	CASTYRENSGNTIYF
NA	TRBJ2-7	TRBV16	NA	TGTGCCAGCAGCCACGAGCGCGTTCTACAGTACTTC	CASSHERVLQYF
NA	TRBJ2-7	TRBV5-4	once	TGTGCCAGCAGCAACGCCCAGGGGGGCTTCTACGAGCAGTACTTC	CASSNAQGGFYEQYF
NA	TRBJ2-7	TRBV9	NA	TGTGCCAGCAGCGTAGAAGTCATAGCCTACGAGCAGTACTTC	CASSVEVIAYEQYF